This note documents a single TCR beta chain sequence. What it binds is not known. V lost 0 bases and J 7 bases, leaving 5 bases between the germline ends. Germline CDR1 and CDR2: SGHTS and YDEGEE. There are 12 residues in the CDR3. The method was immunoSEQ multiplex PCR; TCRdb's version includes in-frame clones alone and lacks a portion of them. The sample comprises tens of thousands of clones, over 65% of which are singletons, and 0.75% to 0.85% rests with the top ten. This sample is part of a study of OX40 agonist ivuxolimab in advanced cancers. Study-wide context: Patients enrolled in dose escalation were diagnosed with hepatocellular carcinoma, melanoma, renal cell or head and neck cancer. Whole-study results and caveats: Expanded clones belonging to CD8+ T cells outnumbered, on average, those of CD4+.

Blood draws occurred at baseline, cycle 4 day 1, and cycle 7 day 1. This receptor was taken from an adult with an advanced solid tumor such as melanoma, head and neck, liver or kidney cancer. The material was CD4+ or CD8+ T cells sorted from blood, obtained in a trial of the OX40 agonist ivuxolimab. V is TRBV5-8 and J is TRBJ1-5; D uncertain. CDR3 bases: TGTGCCAGCAGCTTGGCAGAACAGCCCCAGCATTTT. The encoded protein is CASSLAEQPQHF.